This T cell receptor beta chain derives from a study of tumor-infiltrating lymphocytes in primary liver carcinoma. Study outcomes and limitations: Tumor region pairs overlapped more than did tumor-adjacent and tumor-blood pairs.

Regarding this clonotype: The antigen is unknown. A read error may account for a junction end that differs from germline.

RNA was extracted from whole blood without cell sorting, alongside germline DNA. Total RNA amounting to roughly 450 ng was the source from which TCR beta cDNA was made with a constant-region primer. Libraries for TCR beta were built through three nested multiplex PCR rounds, which together made up a slightly modified ARM-PCR procedure. Rounds one and two of PCR, each of roughly 10 cycles, were primed with TRBV1-TRBV30 forward primers and a C-beta reverse primer. TCRdb redid the calling of the multiplex PCR reads with MiXCR, one entry per CDR3 protein. Of around 330,000 distinct CDR3 sequences in the sample, 58% were seen once. CDR3 length equals 13 residues. The germline V gene has CDR1 LGHNA and CDR2 YSLEER.

The specimen sequenced was peripheral blood. V gene TRBV4-3 combines with J gene TRBJ2-3; 8 bases map to TRBD1. The sequence was obtained from a young woman with primary liver carcinoma and hepatitis B virus infection. Here the CDR3 DNA reads TGCGCCGGCAGGACAGGGCCCCCAGATACGCAGTATTTT. Translated: CAGRTGPPDTQYF.